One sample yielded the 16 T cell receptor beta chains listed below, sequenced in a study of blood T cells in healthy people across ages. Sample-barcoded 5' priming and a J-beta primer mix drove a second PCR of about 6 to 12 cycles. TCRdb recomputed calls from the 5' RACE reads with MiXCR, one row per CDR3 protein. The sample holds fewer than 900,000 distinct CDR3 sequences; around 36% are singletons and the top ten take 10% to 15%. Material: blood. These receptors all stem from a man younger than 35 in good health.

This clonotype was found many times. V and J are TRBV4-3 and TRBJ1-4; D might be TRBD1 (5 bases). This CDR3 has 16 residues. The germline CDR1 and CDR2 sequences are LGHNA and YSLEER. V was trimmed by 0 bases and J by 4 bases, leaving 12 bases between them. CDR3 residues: CASSQDGAADNEKLFF. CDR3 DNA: TGCGCCAGCAGCCAAGATGGGGCGGCCGATAATGAAAAACTGTTTTTT.

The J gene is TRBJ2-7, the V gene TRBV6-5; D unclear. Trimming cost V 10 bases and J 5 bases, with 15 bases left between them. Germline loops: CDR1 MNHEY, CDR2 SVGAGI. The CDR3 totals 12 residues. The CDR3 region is CATSPTRHEQYF. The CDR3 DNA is TGTGCCACCTCCCCGACCCGACACGAGCAGTACTTC.

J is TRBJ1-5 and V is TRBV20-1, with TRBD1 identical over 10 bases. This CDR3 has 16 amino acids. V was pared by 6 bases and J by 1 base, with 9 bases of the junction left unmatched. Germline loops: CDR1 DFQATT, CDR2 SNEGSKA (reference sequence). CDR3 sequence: CSATNRDRGSNQPQHF. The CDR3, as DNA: TGCAGTGCGACGAACCGGGACAGGGGAAGCAATCAGCCCCAGCATTTT.

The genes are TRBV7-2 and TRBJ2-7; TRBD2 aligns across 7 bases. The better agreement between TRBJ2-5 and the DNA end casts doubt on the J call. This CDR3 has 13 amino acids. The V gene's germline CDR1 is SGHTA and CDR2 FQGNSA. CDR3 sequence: CASTGAGFETQYF. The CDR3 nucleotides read TGTGCCAGCACGGGAGCGGGGTTTGAGACCCAGTACTTC.

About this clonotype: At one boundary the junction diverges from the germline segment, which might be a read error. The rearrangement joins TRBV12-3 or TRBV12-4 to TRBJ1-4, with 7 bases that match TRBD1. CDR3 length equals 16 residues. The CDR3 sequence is CASSFRQGATNEELFF. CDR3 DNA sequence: TGTGCCAGCAGTTTTCGACAGGGTGCAACTAATGAAGAACTGTTTTTT.

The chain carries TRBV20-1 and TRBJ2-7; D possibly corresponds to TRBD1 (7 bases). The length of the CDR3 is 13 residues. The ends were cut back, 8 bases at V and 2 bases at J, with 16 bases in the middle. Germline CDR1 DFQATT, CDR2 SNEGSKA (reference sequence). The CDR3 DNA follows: TGCAGTCAAACGCGGGACAGAACCTACGAGCAGTACTTC. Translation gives CSQTRDRTYEQYF.

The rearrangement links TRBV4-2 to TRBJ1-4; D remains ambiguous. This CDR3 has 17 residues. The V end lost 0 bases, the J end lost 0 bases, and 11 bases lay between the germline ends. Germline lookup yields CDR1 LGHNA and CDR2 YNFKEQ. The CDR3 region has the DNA TGTGCCAGCAGCCAAGAGCCCCGGAGGTCAACTAATGAAAAACTGTTTTTT. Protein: CASSQEPRRSTNEKLFF.

The CDR3 DNA reads as TGTGCCATCAGTGGGGCAGGGGGGACAGGCGAGCAGTACTTC. This encodes CAISGAGGTGEQYF. The rearrangement links TRBV10-3 to TRBJ2-5; 8 bases match TRBD1. Near its end, the DNA agrees better with TRBJ2-7, so the J call may be wrong. In germline, CDR1 is ENHRY, CDR2 SYGVKD. The CDR3 contains 14 residues.

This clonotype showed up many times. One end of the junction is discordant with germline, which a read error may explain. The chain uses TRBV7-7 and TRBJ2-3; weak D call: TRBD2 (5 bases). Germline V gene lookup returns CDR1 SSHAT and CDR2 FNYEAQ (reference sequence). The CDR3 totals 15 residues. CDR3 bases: TGTGCTAGCAGCTTGGACTCTGGGAGCACAGATACGCAGTATTTT. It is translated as CASSLDSGSTDTQYF. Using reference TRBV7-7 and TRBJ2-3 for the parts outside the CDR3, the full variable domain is GAGVSQSPRYKVTKRGQDVTLRCDPISSHATLYWYQQALGQGPEFLTYFNYEAQPDKSGLPSDRFSAERPEGSISTLTIQRTEQRDSAMYRCASSLDSGSTDTQYFGPGTRLTVL.

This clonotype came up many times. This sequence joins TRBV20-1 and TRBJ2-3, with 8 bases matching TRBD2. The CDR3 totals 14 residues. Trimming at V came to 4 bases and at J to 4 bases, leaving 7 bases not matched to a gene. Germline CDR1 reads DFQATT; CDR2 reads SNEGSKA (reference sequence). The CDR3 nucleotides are TGCAGTGCTATCGGGGGGGGACGGGCAGATACGCAGTATTTT. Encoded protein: CSAIGGGRADTQYF.

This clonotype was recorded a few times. Written as DNA, the CDR3 is TGTGCCATCAGCCCCGTGGGGTCCTACAATGAGCAGTACTTC. Translating gives CAISPVGSYNEQYF. The chain joins TRBV10-3 to TRBJ2-1; the D is unclear. The J call may be in error: the DNA end matches TRBJ2-7 better. Germline lookup yields CDR1 ENHRY and CDR2 SYGVKD. The CDR3 is made up of 14 amino acids.

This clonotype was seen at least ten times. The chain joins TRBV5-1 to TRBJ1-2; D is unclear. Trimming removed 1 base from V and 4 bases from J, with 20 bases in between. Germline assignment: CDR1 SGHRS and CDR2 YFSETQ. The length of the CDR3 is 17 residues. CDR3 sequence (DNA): TGCGCCAGCAGCTTGACTGCGGCCCACTCGCTCGGCTATGGCTACACCTTC. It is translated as CASSLTAAHSLGYGYTF.

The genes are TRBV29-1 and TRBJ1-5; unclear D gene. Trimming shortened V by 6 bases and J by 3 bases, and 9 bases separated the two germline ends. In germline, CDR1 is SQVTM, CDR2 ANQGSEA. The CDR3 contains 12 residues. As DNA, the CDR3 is TGCAGCGTCGGACGGTTCAATCAGCCCCAGCATTTT. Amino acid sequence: CSVGRFNQPQHF.

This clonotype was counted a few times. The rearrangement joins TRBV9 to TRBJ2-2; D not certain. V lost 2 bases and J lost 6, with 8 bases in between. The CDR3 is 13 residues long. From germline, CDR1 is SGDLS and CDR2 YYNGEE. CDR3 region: CASSVVGSGELFF. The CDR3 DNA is TGTGCCAGCAGCGTCGTGGGCTCCGGGGAGCTGTTTTTT.

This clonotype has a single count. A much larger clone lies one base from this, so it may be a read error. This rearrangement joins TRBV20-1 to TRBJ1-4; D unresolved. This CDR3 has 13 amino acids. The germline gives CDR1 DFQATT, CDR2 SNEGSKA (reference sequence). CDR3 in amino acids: CSARETTNVKLFF. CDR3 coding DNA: TGCAGTGCTAGAGAAACAACTAATGTAAAACTGTTTTTT.

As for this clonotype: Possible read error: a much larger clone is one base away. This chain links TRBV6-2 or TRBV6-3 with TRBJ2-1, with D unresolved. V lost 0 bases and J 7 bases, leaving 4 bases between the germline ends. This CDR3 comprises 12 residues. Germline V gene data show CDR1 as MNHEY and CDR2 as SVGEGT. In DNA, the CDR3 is TGTGCCAGCAGTTACTCGAAGAATGAGCAGTTCTTC. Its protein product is CASSYSKNEQFF.